This TCR beta chain appears in the sequencing data of a study of cytomegalovirus exposure and HLA in healthy donors. Only in-frame clones appear in the TCRdb table, and some are missing; sequencing was by immunoSEQ multiplex PCR. Among roughly 330,000 clones listed, 75% to 90% were seen once. Germline V CDR1 and CDR2: SQVTM, ANQGSEA. V lost 6 bases and J 3 bases, leaving 20 bases between the germline ends. CDR3 length equals 15 residues. The chain carries TRBV29-1 and TRBJ2-5; a weak D match, TRBD1 (6 bases). The sequence was obtained from a woman under 40 in good health and CMV-seropositive. The sequenced sample was PBMCs. The CDR3 reads CSVLLTRTAKETQYF. For the CDR3, the DNA is TGCAGCGTGCTACTAACTCGGACAGCTAAAGAGACCCAGTACTTC.